This T cell receptor (beta chain) was sequenced during a study of T-cell reconstitution after alpha-beta-depleted transplantation in children. This clonotype was observed at least ten times. CDR3 length: 15 residues. Germline assignment: CDR1 SGHTA and CDR2 FQGTGA. Trimming took 5 bases from V and 0 from J, leaving 8 bases between them. The TCRbeta library incorporated unique molecular identifiers. TCRdb recomputed calls from the PCR reads with MiXCR, one row per CDR3 protein. The table includes 250,000 to 400,000 distinct CDR3 sequences, around 25% detected once. This receptor was obtained from a male patient younger than 18 who had a stem cell transplant for acute lymphoblastic leukemia, so the T cells may come from the graft donor. The source was PBMCs, mostly from graft donor cells, collected 180 days after TCRalphabeta/CD19-depleted stem cell transplant. The chain links TRBV7-3 to TRBJ2-6; no clear D gene. The CDR3, as DNA: TGTGCCAGCAGCCCGACCAACTCTGGGGCCAACGTCCTGACTTTC. As protein: CASSPTNSGANVLTF.